The 7 T cell receptor beta chains below come from one sample, sequenced in a study of cytomegalovirus exposure and HLA in healthy donors. Method: immunoSEQ multiplex PCR; TCRdb's copy keeps in-frame clones and lacks some. The table includes about 140,000 clones, about four fifths detected once. Sequenced material: PBMCs. The receptors were sampled from a woman aged 25 to 39 in good health and CMV-seronegative.

This clone was recorded once. The chain is built from TRBV11-2 and TRBJ1-4; TRBD1 aligns across 7 bases. CDR3 length equals 12 residues. Germline CDR1 is SGHAT and CDR2 is FQNNGV. V gave up 4 bases and J gave up 13 bases; unmatched junction bases: 6. The CDR3 nucleotides read TGTGCCAGCAGCTCGAACAGGGGACGACTGTTTTTT. It codes for CASSSNRGRLFF.

The rearrangement links TRBV2 to TRBJ2-1; D is perhaps TRBD1 (6 bases). Trimming took 1 base from V and 7 from J, leaving 17 bases between them. Per germline, CDR1 SNHLY and CDR2 FYNNEI. The CDR3 runs 16 residues. The CDR3 sequence: CASSEESGQSGNEQFF. CDR3 DNA: TGTGCCAGCAGTGAAGAATCCGGACAGTCCGGGAATGAGCAGTTCTTC.

This clone was counted a single time. In nucleotides, the CDR3 is TGTGCCAGCAGCCGGCGTCGGACAGGAACCCAAAATTCCAATCAGCCCCAGCATTTT. This translates into CASSRRRTGTQNSNQPQHF. The rearrangement uses TRBV5-6 and TRBJ1-5; 7 bases fit TRBD1. V lost 4 bases and J lost 3; bases outside the gene matches: 19. CDR1 and CDR2 from the germline V gene are SGHDT and YYEEEE. The CDR3 is 19 amino acids.

The chain couples TRBV5-4 to TRBJ1-6; unclear D gene. CDR1 and CDR2 (germline): SGHNT, YYREEE (reference sequence). This CDR3 region has 16 residues. Trimming took 0 bases from V and 0 from J, leaving 7 bases between them. The CDR3 sequence: CASSLERSSYNSPLHF. The CDR3 DNA reads as TGTGCCAGCAGCTTGGAGCGGAGCTCCTATAATTCACCCCTCCACTTT. Full variable domain (outside the CDR3, taken from reference TRBV5-4 and TRBJ1-6): ETGVTQSPTHLIKTRGQQVTLRCSSQSGHNTVSWYQQALGQGPQFIFQYYREEENGRGNFPPRFSGLQFPNYSSELNVNALELDDSALYLCASSLERSSYNSPLHFGNGTRLTVT.

The sample holds a few counts of this clone. The V call is TRBV18, the J call TRBJ2-2; D is possibly TRBD1 (5 bases). Per the germline V gene, CDR1 is KGHSH and CDR2 is LQKENI. V was pared by 2 bases and J by 4 bases, with 8 bases between. There are 14 residues in the CDR3. The CDR3 DNA is TGTGCCAGCTCACCATCCAGGGTCACCGGGGAGCTGTTTTTT. It is translated as CASSPSRVTGELFF.

The rearrangement links TRBV28 to TRBJ1-5; D remains unclear. The CDR3 extends over 12 amino acids. Germline loops: CDR1 MDHEN, CDR2 SYDVKM. V was clipped by 11 bases and J by 0 bases, with 8 bases between them. CDR3 DNA: TGTGCCTCAGTAGCTAGCAATCAGCCCCAGCATTTT. Protein: CASVASNQPQHF.

V and J are TRBV5-4 and TRBJ2-4, with TRBD1 matching over 10 bases. V trimming: 3 bases; J trimming: 0 bases; junction bases outside the gene matches: 12. Germline values: CDR1 SGHNT, CDR2 YYREEE (reference sequence). This CDR3 comprises 19 residues. CDR3 in amino acids: CASSSTAGTGAIAKNIQYF. DNA of the CDR3: TGTGCCAGCAGCTCAACAGCCGGGACAGGGGCGATAGCCAAAAACATTCAGTACTTC.